The 23 T cell receptor beta chains presented below share a single source sample, sequenced in a study of T cell changes during pregnancy in multiple sclerosis (dated by TCRdb to 2018 to 2020). Library creation used the immunoSEQ multiplex PCR assay. The immuneACCESS repertoire file appears here via TCRdb, limited to in-frame rearrangements. These files lack a portion of the clones; in checked studies, under half of the deficit traces to unresolved V genes, and the cause of the others is not known. In this sample the table shows some 110,000 clones, 80% to 95% of which occur a single time. The ten largest clones capture around 1.5% of the sample. Sequencing was performed on peripheral blood, taken after pregnancy. Every receptor here comes from a female donor with multiple sclerosis, enrolled in a pregnancy study.

The rearrangement uses TRBV28 and TRBJ2-3, with D possibly TRBD1 on 7 matching bases. This CDR3 contains 14 residues. V shed 8 bases and J shed 3 bases, with 15 bases lying between them. Germline assignment: CDR1 MDHEN and CDR2 SYDVKM. CDR3 sequence: CASGRQGLTDTQYF. The CDR3 DNA sequence: TGTGCCAGCGGACGACAGGGACTGACAGATACGCAGTATTTT.

The chain uses TRBV7-3 and TRBJ2-3; 8 bases are a match to TRBD1. The germline CDR1 and CDR2 sequences are SGHTA and FQGTGA. Trimming at V came to 0 bases and at J to 6 bases, leaving 5 bases not matched to a gene. This CDR3 comprises 15 residues. CDR3 bases: TGTGCCAGCAGCTTAACTGGACAGGGCAGCGATACGCAGTATTTT. Protein sequence: CASSLTGQGSDTQYF.

In nucleotides, the CDR3 is TGTGCCAGTAGTCGGAGCCAAGAGACCCAGTACTTC. Translated, it gives CASSRSQETQYF. The V and J genes are TRBV19 and TRBJ2-5, with D hard to call. CDR3 length: 12 amino acids. The V and J ends lost 5 bases and 1 base respectively, with 5 bases between them. The germline gives CDR1 LNHDA, CDR2 SQIVND (reference sequence).

The chain links TRBV10-2 to TRBJ1-5; D might be TRBD1 (6 bases). The CDR3 extends over 14 amino acids. V lost 6 bases to trimming and J lost 6 bases, with 15 bases between them. CDR1 and CDR2 from the germline V gene are WSHSY and SAAADI. As DNA, the CDR3 is TGCGCCAGCAGCCCCTTGGGGGCGGGTCAGCCCCAGCATTTT. It translates to CASSPLGAGQPQHF.

V is TRBV9 and J is TRBJ1-3, with no clear D. Germline V CDR1 and CDR2: SGDLS, YYNGEE. Deletions cut 0 bases from V and 0 bases from J, with 16 bases between. The CDR3 covers 18 residues. The CDR3 nucleotides read TGTGCCAGCAGCGTAGACCCTTTGGCTTCTAGCTCTGGAAACACCATATATTTT. Translation gives CASSVDPLASSSGNTIYF.

V is TRBV27 and J is TRBJ2-3; 7 nucleotides agree with TRBD1. This CDR3 is 14 amino acids long. Trimming at V came to 2 bases and at J to 3 bases, leaving 2 bases not matched to a gene. In germline, CDR1 is MNHEY, CDR2 SMNVEV (reference sequence). The CDR3 DNA reads TGTGCCAGCAGTTTAACGGACAGGACAGATACGCAGTATTTT. Residues: CASSLTDRTDTQYF.

The chain couples TRBV30 to TRBJ1-4, with 8 positions matching TRBD1. The CDR3 is 14 amino acids. CDR1 is GTSNPN and CDR2 is SVGIG in the germline V gene (reference sequence). The junction had 4 bases not matched to a gene; V was cut back by 1 base and J by 6 bases. The CDR3 DNA reads TGTGCCTGGAGTGAAGACAGGGGTCATGAAAAACTGTTTTTT. This translates into CAWSEDRGHEKLFF.

The genes are TRBV5-1 and TRBJ2-7; no clear D. V lost 0 bases to trimming and J lost 2 bases, with 9 bases between them. Germline V gene lookup returns CDR1 SGHRS and CDR2 YFSETQ. CDR3 length: 14 amino acids. This CDR3 reads CASSLANEPYEQYF. CDR3 DNA sequence: TGCGCCAGCAGCTTGGCAAATGAGCCCTACGAGCAGTACTTC.

The CDR3 spells CASSLAGKLDTQYF. The CDR3 coding sequence is TGTGCCAGCAGTTTAGCGGGAAAACTGGATACGCAGTATTTT. The rearrangement uses TRBV27 and TRBJ2-3, with a tentative D call TRBD2 (6 bases). The germline V and J ends were trimmed by 2 bases and 6 bases, with 12 bases remaining between them. CDR1 and CDR2 (germline): MNHEY, SMNVEV (reference sequence). The CDR3 covers 14 residues.

This clone was recorded once. The chain couples TRBV5-1 to TRBJ2-7; D possibly corresponds to TRBD2 (5 bases). The CDR3 is 14 amino acids. The germline V gene encodes CDR1 SGHRS and CDR2 YFSETQ. V shed 4 bases and J shed 1 base, with 12 bases lying between them. CDR3 sequence: CASSLLASSYEQYF. In DNA, the CDR3 is TGCGCCAGCAGCCTCTTAGCGAGTTCCTACGAGCAGTACTTC.

The count of this clone is one. The chain recombines TRBV30 with TRBJ2-2; perhaps TRBD2 as D (5 bases). V was pared by 0 bases and J by 4 bases, with 6 bases between. The CDR3 loop spans 13 amino acids. Germline lookup yields CDR1 GTSNPN and CDR2 SVGIG (reference sequence). The CDR3 loop is CAWSVLGTGELFF. The CDR3 DNA reads as TGTGCCTGGAGTGTACTAGGCACCGGGGAGCTGTTTTTT.

The chain couples TRBV30 to TRBJ1-6; 7 nucleotides match TRBD1. Germline V gene data show CDR1 as GTSNPN and CDR2 as SVGIG (reference sequence). This CDR3 spans 13 amino acids. After removal of 6 bases from V and 7 bases from J, the junction contained 6 bases not matched to a gene. The CDR3 DNA follows: TGTGCCTGCGGGACAGCCGTCAATTCACCCCTCCACTTT. Translation gives CACGTAVNSPLHF.

The chain joins TRBV6-6 to TRBJ2-7; D might be TRBD2 (6 bases). CDR3 length: 16 residues. V was shortened by 4 bases and J by 2 bases, with 18 bases between the two germline ends. CDR1 MNHNY and CDR2 SVGAGI come from the germline V gene (reference sequence). CDR3 residues: CASSSPPGGGPYEQYF. The CDR3 DNA reads TGTGCCAGCAGTTCCCCTCCCGGGGGTGGGCCCTACGAGCAGTACTTC.

The rearrangement uses TRBV28 and TRBJ2-7, with D perhaps matching TRBD1 (6 bases). The CDR3 runs to 17 residues. CDR1 MDHEN and CDR2 SYDVKM come from the germline V gene. V lost 4 bases and J lost 9, with 28 bases in between. In DNA form, the CDR3 reads TGTGCCAGCAGTTCGCTTTCGGGTGCGGACAGAGGGGTGGGGCAGTACTTC. This gives the protein CASSSLSGADRGVGQYF.

This chain uses TRBV5-1 with TRBJ2-1; 8 bases are shared with TRBD1. The CDR3 loop spans 14 amino acids. Germline CDR1 and CDR2: SGHRS and YFSETQ. After removal of 0 bases from V and 10 bases from J, the junction contained 6 bases not matched to a gene. The CDR3 nucleotides are TGCGCCAGCAGCTTGGCTCAGGGGGCAGGGGAGCAGTTCTTC. Residues: CASSLAQGAGEQFF.

V gene TRBV29-1 combines with J gene TRBJ1-2, with 7 nucleotides matching TRBD1. Germline CDR1 and CDR2: SQVTM and ANQGSEA. The V segment lost 6 bases and the J segment 5 bases; nucleotides outside the gene matches: 12. This CDR3 has 14 residues. In nucleotides, the CDR3 is TGCAGCGTGCCCGACAGGGTCGGAGGATATGGCTACACCTTC. It is translated as CSVPDRVGGYGYTF.

V is TRBV27 and J is TRBJ1-5, with a tentative D call TRBD1 (5 bases). The V end lost 3 bases, the J end lost 1 base, and 10 bases lay between the germline ends. Germline V gene lookup returns CDR1 MNHEY and CDR2 SMNVEV (reference sequence). CDR3 size: 15 residues. The CDR3 region is CASSFQGRSNQPQHF. The CDR3 bases are TGTGCCAGCAGTTTTCAGGGTAGAAGCAATCAGCCCCAGCATTTT.

The chain carries TRBV10-1 and TRBJ2-2; tentatively, D is TRBD1 (5 bases). Per the germline V gene, CDR1 is WNHNN and CDR2 is SYGVQD (reference sequence). The CDR3 extends over 14 amino acids. Trimming removed 6 bases at V and 1 base at J, with 9 bases between. CDR3 DNA sequence: TGCGCCAGCAGAAAACAGGAGAACACCGGGGAGCTGTTTTTT. It is translated as CASRKQENTGELFF.

The chain recombines TRBV7-6 with TRBJ1-5; 7 bases align to TRBD1. Trimming removed 6 bases from V and 1 base from J; junction bases left unmatched: 6. Germline-derived CDR1 and CDR2 are SGHVS and FNYEAQ. This CDR3 contains 15 residues. The CDR3 region is CASRTGISSNQPQHF. Here the CDR3 DNA reads TGTGCCAGCAGGACAGGGATCTCCAGCAATCAGCCCCAGCATTTT.

The chain has TRBV5-6 and TRBJ2-2, with 9 bases identical to TRBD1. Losses at the gene ends were 2 bases for V and 6 bases for J; bases not matched to a gene: 5. The CDR3 runs 15 residues. Germline CDR1 SGHDT, CDR2 YYEEEE. CDR3 residues: CASSLTGQGPGELFF. CDR3 nucleotide sequence: TGTGCCAGCAGCTTAACGGGACAGGGCCCCGGGGAGCTGTTTTTT.

V is TRBV6-1 and J is TRBJ2-5; TRBD2 matches 10 bases. V was clipped by 2 bases and J by 3 bases; unmatched bases: 0. CDR3 length: 14 amino acids. Germline V gene data show CDR1 as MNHNS and CDR2 as SASEGT. DNA of the CDR3: TGTGCCAGCAGTGAAACTAGCGGGAAAGAGACCCAGTACTTC. Translated: CASSETSGKETQYF.

The chain is built from TRBV27 and TRBJ2-1, with D possibly matching TRBD1 (5 bases). CDR1 is MNHEY, CDR2 SMNVEV, per germline (reference sequence). V was clipped by 9 bases and J by 0 bases, with 18 bases between them. This CDR3 has 16 amino acids. CDR3 sequence (DNA): TGTGCCAGTTTAAATCTCAGGGATACCTCCTACAATGAGCAGTTCTTC. It encodes CASLNLRDTSYNEQFF.

The V and J genes are TRBV7-9 and TRBJ2-2, with TRBD2 identical over 12 bases. The CDR3 sequence is 15 residues long. From germline, CDR1 is SEHNR and CDR2 FQNEAQ (reference sequence). Trimming removed 5 bases from V and 6 bases from J; junction bases left unmatched: 4. Here the CDR3 reads CASSPGLAGSGELFF. CDR3 nucleotides: TGTGCCAGCAGCCCTGGACTAGCGGGATCCGGGGAGCTGTTTTTT.